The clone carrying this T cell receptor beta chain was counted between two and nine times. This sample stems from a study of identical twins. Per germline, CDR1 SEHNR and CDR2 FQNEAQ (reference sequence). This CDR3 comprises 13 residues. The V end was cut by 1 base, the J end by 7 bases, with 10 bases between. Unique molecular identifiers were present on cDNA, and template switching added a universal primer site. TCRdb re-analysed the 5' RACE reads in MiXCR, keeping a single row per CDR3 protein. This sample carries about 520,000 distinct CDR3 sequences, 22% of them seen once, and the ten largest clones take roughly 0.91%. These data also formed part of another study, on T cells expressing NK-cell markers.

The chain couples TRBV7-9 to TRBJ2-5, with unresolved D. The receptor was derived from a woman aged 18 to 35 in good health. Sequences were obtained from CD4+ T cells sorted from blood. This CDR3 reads CASSLGPPWTQYF. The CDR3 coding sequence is TGTGCCAGCAGCTTAGGCCCCCCGTGGACCCAGTACTTC.